The clone carrying this TCR beta chain was seen ten or more times. The V and J ends lost 2 bases and 1 base respectively, with 9 bases between them. Germline lookup yields CDR1 MGHRA and CDR2 YSYEKL. The CDR3 runs to 15 residues. MiXCR was run by TCRdb on the 5' RACE reads, yielding one entry per CDR3 protein. The top ten hold 2.1% of the sample, which has tens of thousands of distinct CDR3 sequences, roughly 28% seen once. The source is a female donor with breast cancer. The sample consisted of naive CD4+ T cells sorted from blood. Subset: naive CD4+ T cells, CD4+CD45RA+CD25-. The gene calls are TRBV4-1 and TRBJ1-5, with D unclear. The CDR3 loop reads CASSQLAGSNQPQHF. The CDR3 nucleotides read TGCGCCAGCAGCCAATTAGCTGGGAGCAATCAGCCCCAGCATTTT.